This entry describes one TCR beta chain. Primers: 60 Vbeta forward and 13 Jbeta reverse. Assay used: immunoSEQ multiplex PCR; TCRdb lists only in-frame clones, some missing. The sample has about 170,000 clones; around 80% are singletons. This record belongs to a study of cytomegalovirus exposure and HLA in healthy donors. Everyone who donated was a healthy bone marrow donor. The ends lost 4 bases at V and 6 bases at J; junction bases unmatched: 0. The CDR3 runs to 13 residues. The germline CDR1 and CDR2 sequences are LNHDA and SQIVND (reference sequence). The chain joins TRBV19 to TRBJ2-7; 13 bases map to TRBD2. This sequence was found in a woman between 45 and 60 years old in good health and CMV-seropositive. The sequenced material came from PBMCs. For the CDR3, the DNA is TGTGCCAGTAGTAGGACTAGCGGGGGCGAGCAGTACTTC. Residues: CASSRTSGGEQYF.